This T cell receptor beta chain was observed in a study of beta chain features in type 1 diabetes. General study results and limits: Across all four CD4+ subsets, people with type 1 diabetes showed modestly shorter TCRB CDR3s.

The table lists this clone with a few counts. The target antigen is unknown. Markers CD45RO/CCR7/CD25/CD127/CD95/CD27 served to sort CD4+ naive, central memory, regulatory and stem cell-like memory cells. Since all of the isolated RNA was reverse transcribed, expressed TCRB transcripts were what got sequenced. Sequencing was performed with immunoSEQ multiplex PCR; in TCRdb, only in-frame clones are kept and a portion is missing. The table shows 300,000 or so clones, with 13% occurring only once. The source material was naive CD4+ T cells from blood. The TCR sequence derives from a woman between 18 and 29 years old with type 1 diabetes.

CDR3 sequence reads: CASSYSLAGGTEAFF. The CDR3 nucleotides read TGTGCCAGCAGTTACTCTTTGGCAGGGGGCACTGAAGCTTTCTTT. This chain uses TRBV6-5 with TRBJ1-1; 7 positions agree with TRBD1. CDR1 is MNHEY and CDR2 is SVGAGI in the germline V gene. The CDR3 has 15 amino acids. J lost 4 bases, V lost 0 bases, and 5 bases had no gene match.